This T cell receptor (beta chain) is drawn from a study of T cells in Graves' hyperthyroidism and ophthalmopathy. Study context: Peripheral blood samples were taken at initial diagnosis, prior to any treatment.

Remarks on this clonotype: No antigen is known for it.

The study enrolled patients aged 18 to 65 with newly diagnosed hyperthyroidism of under 2 months' duration. From germline, CDR1 is LNHDA and CDR2 SQIVND (reference sequence). The V end was cut by 5 bases, the J end by 1 base, with 8 bases between. This CDR3 has 13 amino acids. RNA transcripts served as the template for amplifying TCR beta CDR3 regions. HTBI primers were used for first-round RT-PCR of the TCR CDR3. TCRdb reprocessed the multiplex PCR reads with MiXCR, giving one entry per CDR3 protein. The sample shows 450,000 to 600,000 distinct CDR3 sequences, around 15% of them seen only once. Regarding the study as a whole: The blood repertoire included most of the expanded thyroid clonotypes above 0.001. The model foresaw ophthalmopathy a median roughly 6 months prior to onset.

The receptor comes from a woman aged 40 to 50 with Graves' hyperthyroidism. The V and J genes are TRBV19 and TRBJ1-2; no firm D call. The sequenced sample consisted of blood. In nucleotides, the CDR3 is TGTGCCAGTAGTGTGTCCCTTAACTATGGCTACACCTTC. It yields the protein CASSVSLNYGYTF.